The rows below give T cell receptor beta chains drawn from one sample of a study of regulatory T cells. Repertoires were generated with immunoSEQ multiplex PCR, while TCRdb's copy carries only in-frame clones and drops some. The table has 25,000 or so clones, around nine tenths seen once; the top ten hold under 1.5%. The sample was conventional CD4+ T cells sorted from blood. The receptors stem from a child under 18 with CD3G deficiency. The CDR3 runs from the conserved cysteine through the conserved F or W. A D gene is named only where the DNA matches it firmly. Clone size is not always given. Where it is, it says once, few, many or a class for expanded clones.

j_call,v_call,d_call,clone_size,cdr3_aa
TRBJ1-2,TRBV28,-,once,CAVGGANYGYTF
TRBJ1-4,TRBV7-9,TRBD1,-,CASSQGTATNEKLFF
TRBJ2-3,TRBV21-1,-,-,CASSRLAGFTDTQYF
TRBJ2-7,TRBV28,TRBD2,-,CASSLRRGRASEQYF
TRBJ2-3,TRBV13,TRBD2,-,CASTIGGRGDTQYF
TRBJ2-1,TRBV19,-,-,CASSIGDNEQFF
TRBJ1-2,TRBV5-1,-,once,CASSLQSPNYGYTF
TRBJ1-1,TRBV6-1,-,-,CASSPGANTEAFF
TRBJ2-3,TRBV5-1,-,-,CASSFRGSTDTQYF
TRBJ2-7,TRBV7-8,-,-,CASSSGTSGEQYF
TRBJ2-5,TRBV5-1,TRBD2,-,CASSLGLAEQETQYF
-,TRBV5-1,-,-,CASSPGGKGSSYNEQFF
TRBJ2-7,TRBV6-1,-,-,CASRWTASSYEQYF
TRBJ2-2,TRBV27,-,-,CASSPRGPDTGELFF
TRBJ2-2,TRBV6-5,TRBD1,-,CASSYRDSRTGELFF
TRBJ1-2,TRBV10-3,-,-,CAISDTAGRGYTF
TRBJ2-7,TRBV6-1,TRBD1,-,CASSVWDRDPHEQYF
TRBJ2-1,TRBV18,-,-,CASSPVTAYHHKYNEQFF
TRBJ1-1,TRBV19,TRBD1,-,CASSKGGQGYAEAFF
TRBJ2-1,TRBV28,TRBD2,few,CASSLIAGGHNEQFF
TRBJ2-1,TRBV5-1,-,-,CASSLAPGQKGNNEQFF
TRBJ1-1,TRBV7-9,-,few,CASSLFTGEAFF
TRBJ2-1,TRBV6-5,-,-,CASSRTGYYNEQFF
TRBJ2-3,TRBV28,-,-,CASSLKPKDLYRTDTQYF
TRBJ2-1,TRBV7-9,-,-,CASSLEDSANEQFF
TRBJ2-3,TRBV5-1,TRBD2,once,CASSLEAGAGDTQYF
TRBJ2-7,TRBV6-1,-,-,CASRTGSGAYEQYF
TRBJ2-1,TRBV27,TRBD2,-,CASSLRTSGRNEQFF
TRBJ2-3,TRBV5-1,-,-,CASSLWGDRTDTQYF
TRBJ2-7,TRBV7-8,-,-,CASSFANRLGEQYF
TRBJ2-2,TRBV28,-,-,CASSPGTLESGELFF
TRBJ2-7,TRBV6-1,-,few,CASRAGGHEQYF
TRBJ2-3,TRBV5-5,-,-,CASTLGLATDTQYF
TRBJ2-6,TRBV18,-,-,CASSPRRSGANVLTF
TRBJ1-2,TRBV6-1,TRBD1,-,CASRATGGAKGYTF
TRBJ1-2,TRBV5-1,-,-,CASSFGNNYGYTF
TRBJ1-1,TRBV7-9,-,-,CASSLRQGTEAFF
TRBJ1-1,TRBV28,-,-,CASSPPPMANTEAFF
TRBJ2-4,TRBV7-2,TRBD2,-,CASIGLAEVAKNIQYF
TRBJ1-2,TRBV28,TRBD1,-,CASSLYHLGQGDGYTF
TRBJ2-7,TRBV21-1,-,-,CASGITSFAYEQYF
TRBJ2-1,TRBV7-9,TRBD1,once,CASSLRQGAGNEQFF